This TCR beta chain was found in a study of CD8 T cells in Susac syndrome. Comment on this clonotype: The target antigen is unknown.

The CDR3 loop spans 14 amino acids. The V segment lost 6 bases and the J segment 4 bases; nucleotides outside the gene matches: 4. Germline V gives CDR1 LGHDT, CDR2 YNNKEL (reference sequence). RNA totalling roughly 0.45 to 1 ug underwent reverse transcription with random hexamers. With immunoSEQ multiplex PCR, TCR beta CDR3 was amplified across 54 Vbeta and 13 Jbeta. TCRdb fed the immunoSEQ multiplex PCR reads into MiXCR, producing one record per CDR3 protein. The table has approximately 130,000 distinct CDR3 sequences, about 90% seen once. Sequencing targeted TCR beta in T cells from blood (CD8+ and CD4+). Negative isolation was applied to CD8+ and CD4+ T cells, and FACS enrichment was applied to TEMRA cells. General study points: The relatively small number of individuals in the TCR sequencing and HLA analysis was acknowledged by the study.

Sequenced material: CD8+ T cells from PBMCs. The receptor comes from a human donor with multiple sclerosis. The chain employs TRBV3-1 and TRBJ2-1; 9 positions agree with TRBD2. The CDR3 loop reads CASRLSGGYNEQFF. The CDR3 region has the DNA TGTGCCAGCAGGCTTAGCGGGGGATACAATGAGCAGTTCTTC.